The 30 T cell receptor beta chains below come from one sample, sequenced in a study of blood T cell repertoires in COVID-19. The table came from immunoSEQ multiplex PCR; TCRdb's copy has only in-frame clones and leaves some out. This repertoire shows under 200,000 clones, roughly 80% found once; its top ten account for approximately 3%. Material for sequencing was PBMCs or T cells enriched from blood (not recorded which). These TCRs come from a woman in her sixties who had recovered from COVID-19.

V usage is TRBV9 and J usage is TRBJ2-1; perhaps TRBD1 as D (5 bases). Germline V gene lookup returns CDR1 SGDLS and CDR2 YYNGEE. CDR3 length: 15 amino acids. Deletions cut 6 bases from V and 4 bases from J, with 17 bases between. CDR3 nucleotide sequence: TGTGCCAGCACCGACAGCCCGACACCATACAATGAGCAGTTCTTC. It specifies CASTDSPTPYNEQFF.

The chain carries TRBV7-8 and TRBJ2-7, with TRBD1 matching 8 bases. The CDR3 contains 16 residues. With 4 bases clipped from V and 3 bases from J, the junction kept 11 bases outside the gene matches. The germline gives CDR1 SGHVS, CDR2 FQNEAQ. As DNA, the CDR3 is TGTGCCAGCAGCTGGGGGACAGGACTTATTAACTACGAGCAGTACTTC. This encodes CASSWGTGLINYEQYF.

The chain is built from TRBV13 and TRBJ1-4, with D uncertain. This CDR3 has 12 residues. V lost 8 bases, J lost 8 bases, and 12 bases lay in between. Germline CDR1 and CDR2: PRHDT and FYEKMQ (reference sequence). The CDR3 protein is CASGVRAEKLFF. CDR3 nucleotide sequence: TGTGCCAGCGGGGTGAGGGCGGAAAAACTGTTTTTT.

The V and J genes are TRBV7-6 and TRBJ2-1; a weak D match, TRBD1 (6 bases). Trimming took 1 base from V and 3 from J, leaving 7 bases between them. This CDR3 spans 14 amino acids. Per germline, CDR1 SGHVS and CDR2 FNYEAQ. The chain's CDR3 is CASSLEGGYNEQFF. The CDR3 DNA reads TGTGCCAGCAGCTTAGAAGGGGGCTACAATGAGCAGTTCTTC.

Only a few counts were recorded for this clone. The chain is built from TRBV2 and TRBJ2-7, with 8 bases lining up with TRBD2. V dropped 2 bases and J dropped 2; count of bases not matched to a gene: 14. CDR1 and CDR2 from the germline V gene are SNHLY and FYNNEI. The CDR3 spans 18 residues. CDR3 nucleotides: TGTGCCAGCAGTGAATCTGGCCTACTTAGCGGGGCGGCCTACGAGCAGTACTTC. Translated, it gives CASSESGLLSGAAYEQYF. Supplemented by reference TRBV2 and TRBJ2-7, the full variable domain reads EPEVTQTPSHQVTQMGQEVILRCVPISNHLYFYWYRQILGQKVEFLVSFYNNEISEKSEIFDDQFSVERPDGSNFTLKIRSTKLEDSAMYFCASSESGLLSGAAYEQYFGPGTRLTVT.

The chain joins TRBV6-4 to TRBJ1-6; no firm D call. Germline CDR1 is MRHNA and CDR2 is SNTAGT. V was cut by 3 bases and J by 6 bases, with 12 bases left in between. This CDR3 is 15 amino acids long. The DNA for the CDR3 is TGTGCCAGCAGTGAAGCGCATTTGGGTAATTCACCCCTCCACTTT. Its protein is CASSEAHLGNSPLHF.

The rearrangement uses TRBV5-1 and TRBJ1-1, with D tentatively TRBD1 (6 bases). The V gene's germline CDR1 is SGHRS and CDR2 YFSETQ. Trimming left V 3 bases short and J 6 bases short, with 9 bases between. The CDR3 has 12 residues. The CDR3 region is CASSSTGSEAFF. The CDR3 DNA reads TGCGCCAGCAGCTCTACAGGGTCTGAAGCTTTCTTT.

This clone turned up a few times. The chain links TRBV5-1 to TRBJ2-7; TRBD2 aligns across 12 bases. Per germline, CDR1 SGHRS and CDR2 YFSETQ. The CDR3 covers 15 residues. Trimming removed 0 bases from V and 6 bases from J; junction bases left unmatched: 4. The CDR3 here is CASSLGLAGAREQYF. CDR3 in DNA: TGCGCCAGCAGCTTGGGACTAGCGGGGGCCCGCGAGCAGTACTTC.

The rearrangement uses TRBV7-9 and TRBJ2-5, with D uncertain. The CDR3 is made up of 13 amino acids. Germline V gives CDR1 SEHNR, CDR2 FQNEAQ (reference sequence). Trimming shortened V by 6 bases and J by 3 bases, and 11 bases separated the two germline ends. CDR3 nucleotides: TGTGCCAGCAGGCGTCGTGAGAAAGAGACCCAGTACTTC. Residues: CASRRREKETQYF.

The CDR3 sequence is CASTDRLYNSPLHF. DNA for the CDR3: TGTGCCAGCACGGACAGGCTGTATAATTCACCCCTCCACTTT. The rearrangement uses TRBV27 and TRBJ1-6; 7 bases fit TRBD1. V gave up 7 bases and J gave up 4 bases; unmatched junction bases: 4. The CDR3 runs 14 residues. Germline values: CDR1 MNHEY, CDR2 SMNVEV (reference sequence).

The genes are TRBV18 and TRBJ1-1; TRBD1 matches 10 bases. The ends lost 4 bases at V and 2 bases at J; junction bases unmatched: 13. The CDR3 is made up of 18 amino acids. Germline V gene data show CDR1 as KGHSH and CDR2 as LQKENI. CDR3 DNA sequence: TGTGCCAGCTCACTAGGAGGACAGGGGGGCCGAGTAAACACTGAAGCTTTCTTT. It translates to CASSLGGQGGRVNTEAFF.

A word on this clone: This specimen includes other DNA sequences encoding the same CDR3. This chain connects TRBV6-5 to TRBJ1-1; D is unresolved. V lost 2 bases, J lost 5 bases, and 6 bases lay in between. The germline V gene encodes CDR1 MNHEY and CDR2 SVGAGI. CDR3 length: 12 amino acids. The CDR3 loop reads CASSYGGTEAFF. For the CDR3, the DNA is TGTGCCAGCAGTTACGGAGGAACTGAAGCTTTCTTT.

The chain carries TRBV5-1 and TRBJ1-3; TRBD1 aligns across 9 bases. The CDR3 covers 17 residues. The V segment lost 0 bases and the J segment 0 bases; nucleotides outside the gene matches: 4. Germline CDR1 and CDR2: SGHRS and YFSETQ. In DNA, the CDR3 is TGCGCCAGCAGCTTGGCCGGGGGACAGGGCTCTGGAAACACCATATATTTT. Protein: CASSLAGGQGSGNTIYF. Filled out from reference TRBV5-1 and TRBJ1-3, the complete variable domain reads KAGVTQTPRYLIKTRGQQVTLSCSPISGHRSVSWYQQTPGQGLQFLFEYFSETQRNKGNFPGRFSGRQFSNSRSEMNVSTLELGDSALYLCASSLAGGQGSGNTIYFGEGSWLTVV.

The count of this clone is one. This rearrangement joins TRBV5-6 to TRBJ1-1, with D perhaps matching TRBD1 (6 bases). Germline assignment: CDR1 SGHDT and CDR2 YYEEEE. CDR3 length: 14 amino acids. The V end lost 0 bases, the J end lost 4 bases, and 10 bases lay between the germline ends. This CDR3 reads CASSLVQGSTEAFF. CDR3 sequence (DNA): TGTGCCAGCAGCTTGGTACAGGGTTCCACTGAAGCTTTCTTT.

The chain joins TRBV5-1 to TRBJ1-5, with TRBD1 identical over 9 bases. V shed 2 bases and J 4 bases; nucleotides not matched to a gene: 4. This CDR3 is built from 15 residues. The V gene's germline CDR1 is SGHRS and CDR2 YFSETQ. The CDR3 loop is CASSFGTGINQPQHF. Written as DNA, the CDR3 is TGCGCCAGCAGCTTCGGGACAGGGATTAATCAGCCCCAGCATTTT.

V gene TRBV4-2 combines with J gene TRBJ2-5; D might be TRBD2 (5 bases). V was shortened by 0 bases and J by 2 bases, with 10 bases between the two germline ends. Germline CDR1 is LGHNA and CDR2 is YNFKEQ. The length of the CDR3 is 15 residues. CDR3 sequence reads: CASSQDGTRQETQYF. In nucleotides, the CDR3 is TGTGCCAGCAGCCAAGATGGTACTAGGCAAGAGACCCAGTACTTC.

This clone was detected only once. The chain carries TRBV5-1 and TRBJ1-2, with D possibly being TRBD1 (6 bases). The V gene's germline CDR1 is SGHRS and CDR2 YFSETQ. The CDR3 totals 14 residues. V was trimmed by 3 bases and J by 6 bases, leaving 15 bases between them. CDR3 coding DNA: TGCGCCAGCAGCTGGACACAGGGAGGGGATGGCTACACCTTC. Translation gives CASSWTQGGDGYTF.

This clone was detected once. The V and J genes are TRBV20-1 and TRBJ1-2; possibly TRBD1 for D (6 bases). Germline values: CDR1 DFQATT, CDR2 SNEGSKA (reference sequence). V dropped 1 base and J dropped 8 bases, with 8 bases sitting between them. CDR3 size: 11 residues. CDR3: CSARVGTGYTF. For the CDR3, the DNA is TGCAGTGCTAGAGTGGGGACAGGCTACACCTTC.

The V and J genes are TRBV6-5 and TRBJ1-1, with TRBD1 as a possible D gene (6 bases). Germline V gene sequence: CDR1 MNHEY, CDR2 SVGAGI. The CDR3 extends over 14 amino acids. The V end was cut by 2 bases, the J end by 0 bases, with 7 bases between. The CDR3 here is CASSYGGLNTEAFF. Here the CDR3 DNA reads TGTGCCAGCAGTTACGGGGGCCTGAACACTGAAGCTTTCTTT.

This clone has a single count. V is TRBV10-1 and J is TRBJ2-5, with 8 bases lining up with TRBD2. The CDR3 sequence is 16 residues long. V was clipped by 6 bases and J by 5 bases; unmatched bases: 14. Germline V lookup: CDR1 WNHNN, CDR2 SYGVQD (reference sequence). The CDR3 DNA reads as TGCGCCAGCAGAGGGACTAGTGCCCCTTACCGGGAGACCCAGTACTTC. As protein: CASRGTSAPYRETQYF.

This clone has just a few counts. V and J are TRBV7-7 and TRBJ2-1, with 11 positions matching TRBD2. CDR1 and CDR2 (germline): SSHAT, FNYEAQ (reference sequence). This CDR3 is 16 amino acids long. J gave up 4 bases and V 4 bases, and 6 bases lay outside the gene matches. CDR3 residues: CASSSQLAGAYNEQFF. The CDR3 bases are TGTGCCAGCAGCTCACAACTAGCGGGGGCTTACAATGAGCAGTTCTTC.

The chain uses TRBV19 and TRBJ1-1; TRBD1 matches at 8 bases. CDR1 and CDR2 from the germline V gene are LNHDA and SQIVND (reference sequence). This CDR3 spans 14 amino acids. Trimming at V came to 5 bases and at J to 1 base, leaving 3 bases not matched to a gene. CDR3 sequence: CASSRGTGNTEAFF. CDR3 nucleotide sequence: TGTGCCAGTAGTCGGGGGACAGGGAACACTGAAGCTTTCTTT.

The CDR3 here is CASSTANYGYTF. The CDR3 DNA sequence: TGTGCCAGCAGCACTGCTAACTATGGCTACACCTTC. This chain links TRBV5-8 with TRBJ1-2, with D unclear. The germline V and J ends were trimmed by 4 bases and 0 bases, with 4 bases remaining between them. The CDR3 totals 12 residues. CDR1 is SGHTS and CDR2 is YDEGEE in the germline V gene.

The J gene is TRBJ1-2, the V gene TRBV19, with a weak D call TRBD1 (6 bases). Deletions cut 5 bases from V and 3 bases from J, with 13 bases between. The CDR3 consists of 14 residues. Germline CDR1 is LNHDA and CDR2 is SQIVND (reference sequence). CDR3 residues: CASSATGRDYGYTF. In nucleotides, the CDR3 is TGTGCCAGTAGTGCCACAGGGCGGGACTATGGCTACACCTTC.

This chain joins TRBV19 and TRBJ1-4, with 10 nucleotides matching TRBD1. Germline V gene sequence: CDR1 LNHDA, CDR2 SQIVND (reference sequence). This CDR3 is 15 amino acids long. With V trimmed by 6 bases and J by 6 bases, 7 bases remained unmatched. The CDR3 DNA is TGTGCCAGTAGGAGGACGGGGACAGGGGATGAAAAACTGTTTTTT. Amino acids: CASRRTGTGDEKLFF.

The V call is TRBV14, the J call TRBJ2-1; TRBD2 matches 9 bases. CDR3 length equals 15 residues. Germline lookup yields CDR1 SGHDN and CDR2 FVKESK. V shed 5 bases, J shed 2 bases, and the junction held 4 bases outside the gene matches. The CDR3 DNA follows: TGTGCCAGCAGCTGGCTAGCGGGGACCTACAATGAGCAGTTCTTC. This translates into CASSWLAGTYNEQFF.

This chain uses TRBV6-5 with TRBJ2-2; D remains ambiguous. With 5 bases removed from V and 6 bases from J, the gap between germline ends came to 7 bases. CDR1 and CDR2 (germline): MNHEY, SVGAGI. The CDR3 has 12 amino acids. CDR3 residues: CASSHVSGELFF. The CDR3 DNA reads TGTGCCAGCAGTCATGTGTCCGGGGAGCTGTTTTTT.

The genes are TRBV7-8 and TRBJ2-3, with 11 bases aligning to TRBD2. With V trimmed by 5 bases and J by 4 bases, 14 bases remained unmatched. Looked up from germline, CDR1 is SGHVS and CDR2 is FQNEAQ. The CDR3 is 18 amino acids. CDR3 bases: TGTGCCAGCAGCCTCCCCCCACTAGCGGGGGTAGGGCCAGATACGCAGTATTTT. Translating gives CASSLPPLAGVGPDTQYF.

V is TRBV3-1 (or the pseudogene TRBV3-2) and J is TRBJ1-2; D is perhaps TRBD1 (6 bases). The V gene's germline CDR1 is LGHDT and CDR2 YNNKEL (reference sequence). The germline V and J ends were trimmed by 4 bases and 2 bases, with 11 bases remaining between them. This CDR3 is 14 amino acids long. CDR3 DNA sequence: TGTGCCAGCAGCCCCCAGGACAGCAACTATGGCTACACCTTC. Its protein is CASSPQDSNYGYTF.

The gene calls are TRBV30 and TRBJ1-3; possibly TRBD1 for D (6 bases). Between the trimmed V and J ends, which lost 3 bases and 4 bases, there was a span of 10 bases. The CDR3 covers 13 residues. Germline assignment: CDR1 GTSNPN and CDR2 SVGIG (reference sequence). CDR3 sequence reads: CAWRWTAGNTIYF. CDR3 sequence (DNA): TGTGCCTGGAGGTGGACAGCCGGAAACACCATATATTTT.